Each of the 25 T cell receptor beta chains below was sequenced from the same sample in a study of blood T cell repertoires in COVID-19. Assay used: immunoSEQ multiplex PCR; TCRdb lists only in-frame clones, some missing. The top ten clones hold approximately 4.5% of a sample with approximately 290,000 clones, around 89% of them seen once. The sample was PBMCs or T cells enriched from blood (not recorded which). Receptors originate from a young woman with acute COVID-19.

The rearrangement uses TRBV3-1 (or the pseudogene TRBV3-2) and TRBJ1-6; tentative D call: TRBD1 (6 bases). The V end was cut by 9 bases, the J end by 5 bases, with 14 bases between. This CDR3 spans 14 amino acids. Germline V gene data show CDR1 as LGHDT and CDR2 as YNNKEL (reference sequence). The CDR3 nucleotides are TGTGCCAGTATAGGGGGAGCCCATAATTCACCCCTCCACTTT. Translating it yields CASIGGAHNSPLHF.

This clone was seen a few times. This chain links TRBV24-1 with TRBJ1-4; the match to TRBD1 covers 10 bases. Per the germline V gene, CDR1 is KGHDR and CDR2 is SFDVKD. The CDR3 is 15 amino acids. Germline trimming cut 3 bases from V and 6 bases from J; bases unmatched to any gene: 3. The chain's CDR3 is CATSDPDRGDEKLFF. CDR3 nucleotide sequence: TGTGCCACCAGTGATCCGGACAGGGGGGATGAAAAACTGTTTTTT.

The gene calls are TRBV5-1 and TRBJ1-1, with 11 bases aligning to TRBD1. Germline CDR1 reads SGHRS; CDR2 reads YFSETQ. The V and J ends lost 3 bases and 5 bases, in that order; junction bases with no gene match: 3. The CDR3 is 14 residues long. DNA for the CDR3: TGCGCCAGCAGCTGGACAGGGGGCTGGACTGAAGCTTTCTTT. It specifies CASSWTGGWTEAFF.

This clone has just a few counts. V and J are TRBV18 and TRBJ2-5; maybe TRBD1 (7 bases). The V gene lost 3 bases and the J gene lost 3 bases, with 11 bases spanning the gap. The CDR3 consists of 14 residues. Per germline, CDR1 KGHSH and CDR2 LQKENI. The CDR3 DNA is TGTGCCAGCTCACCGCAGGGGGGCGAAGAGACCCAGTACTTC. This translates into CASSPQGGEETQYF.

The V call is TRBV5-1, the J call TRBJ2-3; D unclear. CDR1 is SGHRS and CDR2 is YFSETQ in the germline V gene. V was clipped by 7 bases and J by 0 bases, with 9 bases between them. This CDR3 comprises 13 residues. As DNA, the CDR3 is TGCGCCAGCCAAGAGAAAAGCACAGATACGCAGTATTTT. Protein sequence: CASQEKSTDTQYF. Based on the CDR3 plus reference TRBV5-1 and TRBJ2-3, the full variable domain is KAGVTQTPRYLIKTRGQQVTLSCSPISGHRSVSWYQQTPGQGLQFLFEYFSETQRNKGNFPGRFSGRQFSNSRSEMNVSTLELGDSALYLCASQEKSTDTQYFGPGTRLTVL.

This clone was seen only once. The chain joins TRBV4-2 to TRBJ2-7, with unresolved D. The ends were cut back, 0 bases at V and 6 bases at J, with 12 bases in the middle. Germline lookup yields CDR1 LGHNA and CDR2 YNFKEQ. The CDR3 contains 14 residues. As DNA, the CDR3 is TGTGCCAGCAGCCAAGATCAAGAACTTGGCGAGCAGTACTTC. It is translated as CASSQDQELGEQYF.

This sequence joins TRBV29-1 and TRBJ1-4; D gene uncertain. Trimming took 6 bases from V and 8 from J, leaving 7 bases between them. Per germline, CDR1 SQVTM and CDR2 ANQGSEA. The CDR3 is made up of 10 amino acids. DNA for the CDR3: TGCAGCGTAGCGGGAGAAAAACTGTTTTTT. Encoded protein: CSVAGEKLFF.

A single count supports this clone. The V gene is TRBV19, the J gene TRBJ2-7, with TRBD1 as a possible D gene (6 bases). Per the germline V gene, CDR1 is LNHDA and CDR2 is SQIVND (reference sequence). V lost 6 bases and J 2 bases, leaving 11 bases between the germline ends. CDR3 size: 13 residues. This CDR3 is CASSPGQTYEQYF. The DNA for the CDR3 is TGTGCCAGTAGCCCGGGACAAACCTACGAGCAGTACTTC.

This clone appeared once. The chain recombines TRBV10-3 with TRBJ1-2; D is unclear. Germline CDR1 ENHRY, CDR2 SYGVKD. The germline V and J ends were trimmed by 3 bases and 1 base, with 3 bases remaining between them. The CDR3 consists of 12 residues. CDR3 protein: CAISDGNYGYTF. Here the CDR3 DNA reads TGTGCCATCAGTGACGGTAACTATGGCTACACCTTC.

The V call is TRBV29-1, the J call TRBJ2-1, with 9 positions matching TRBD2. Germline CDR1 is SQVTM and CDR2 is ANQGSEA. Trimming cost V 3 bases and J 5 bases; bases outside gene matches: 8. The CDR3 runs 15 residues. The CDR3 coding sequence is TGCAGCGTTGATTTCGCGACTAGCGGCCACAATGAGCAGTTCTTC. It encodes CSVDFATSGHNEQFF.

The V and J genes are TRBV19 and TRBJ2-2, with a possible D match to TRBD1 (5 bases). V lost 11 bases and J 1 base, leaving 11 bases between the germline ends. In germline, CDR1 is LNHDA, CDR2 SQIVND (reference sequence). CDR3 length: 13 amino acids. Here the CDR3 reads CALRQGNTGELFF. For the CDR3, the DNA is TGTGCCCTCAGGCAGGGGAACACCGGGGAGCTGTTTTTT.

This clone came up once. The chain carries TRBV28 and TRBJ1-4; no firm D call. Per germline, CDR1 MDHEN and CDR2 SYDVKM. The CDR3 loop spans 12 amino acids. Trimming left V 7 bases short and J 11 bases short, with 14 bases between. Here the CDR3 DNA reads TGTGCCAGCAAACCCCCGGGTATTAAACTGTTTTTT. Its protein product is CASKPPGIKLFF. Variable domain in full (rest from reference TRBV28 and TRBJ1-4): DVKVTQSSRYLVKRTGEKVFLECVQDMDHENMFWYRQDPGLGLRLIYFSYDVKMKEKGDIPEGYSVSREKKERFSLILESASTNQTSMYLCASKPPGIKLFFGSGTQLSVL.

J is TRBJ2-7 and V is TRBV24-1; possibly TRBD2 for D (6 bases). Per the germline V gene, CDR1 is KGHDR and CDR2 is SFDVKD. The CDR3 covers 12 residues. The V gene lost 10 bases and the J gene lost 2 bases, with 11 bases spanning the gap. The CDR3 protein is CATGGRTYEQYF. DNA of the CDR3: TGTGCCACGGGGGGAAGGACCTACGAGCAGTACTTC.

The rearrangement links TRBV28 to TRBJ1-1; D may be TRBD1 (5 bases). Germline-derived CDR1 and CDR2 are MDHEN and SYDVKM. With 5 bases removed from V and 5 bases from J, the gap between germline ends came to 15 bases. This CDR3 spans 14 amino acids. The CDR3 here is CASSATRGRTEAFF. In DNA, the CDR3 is TGTGCCAGCAGTGCCACCCGGGGGAGGACTGAAGCTTTCTTT.

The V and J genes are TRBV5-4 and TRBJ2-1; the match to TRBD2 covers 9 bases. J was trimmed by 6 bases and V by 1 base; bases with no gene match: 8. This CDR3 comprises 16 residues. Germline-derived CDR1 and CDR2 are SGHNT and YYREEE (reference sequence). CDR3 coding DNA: TGTGCCAGCAGCTTGCCAGGGCTAGCGGGGATCAATGAGCAGTTCTTC. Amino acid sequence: CASSLPGLAGINEQFF.

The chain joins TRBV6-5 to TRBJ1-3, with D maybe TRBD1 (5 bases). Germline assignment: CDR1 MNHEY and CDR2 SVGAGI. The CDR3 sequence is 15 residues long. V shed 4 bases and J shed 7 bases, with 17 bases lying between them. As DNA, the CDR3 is TGTGCCAGCAGTTCTGACAGTGGCGGAGGGAACACCATATATTTT. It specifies CASSSDSGGGNTIYF.

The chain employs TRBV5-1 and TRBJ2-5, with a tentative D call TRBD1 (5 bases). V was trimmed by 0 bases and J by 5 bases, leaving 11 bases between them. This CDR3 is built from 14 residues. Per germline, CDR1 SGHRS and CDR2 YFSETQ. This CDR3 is CASSLVQGVETQYF. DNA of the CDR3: TGCGCCAGCAGCTTGGTACAAGGGGTGGAGACCCAGTACTTC.

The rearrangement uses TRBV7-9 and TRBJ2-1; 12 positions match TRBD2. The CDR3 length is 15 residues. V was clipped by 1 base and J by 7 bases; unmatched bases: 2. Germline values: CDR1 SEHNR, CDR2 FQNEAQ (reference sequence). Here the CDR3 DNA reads TGTGCCAGCAGCTTAGGGACTAGCGGGAAAAATGAGCAGTTCTTC. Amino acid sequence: CASSLGTSGKNEQFF. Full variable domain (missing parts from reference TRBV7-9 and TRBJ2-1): DTGVSQNPRHKITKRGQNVTFRCDPISEHNRLYWYRQTLGQGPEFLTYFQNEAQLEKSRLLSDRFSAERPKGSFSTLEIQRTEQGDSAMYLCASSLGTSGKNEQFFGPGTRLTVL.

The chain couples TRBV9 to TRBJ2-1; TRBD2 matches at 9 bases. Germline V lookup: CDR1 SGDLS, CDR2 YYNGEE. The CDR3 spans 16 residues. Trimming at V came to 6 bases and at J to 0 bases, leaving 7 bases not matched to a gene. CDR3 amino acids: CASNPSGGSSYNEQFF. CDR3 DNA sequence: TGTGCCAGCAACCCGAGCGGGGGGAGCTCCTACAATGAGCAGTTCTTC.

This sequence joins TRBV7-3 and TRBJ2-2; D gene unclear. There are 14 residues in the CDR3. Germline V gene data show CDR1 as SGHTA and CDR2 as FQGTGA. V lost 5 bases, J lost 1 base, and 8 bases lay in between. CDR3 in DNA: TGTGCCAGCAGCGTCGAGAGGAACACCGGGGAGCTGTTTTTT. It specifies CASSVERNTGELFF.

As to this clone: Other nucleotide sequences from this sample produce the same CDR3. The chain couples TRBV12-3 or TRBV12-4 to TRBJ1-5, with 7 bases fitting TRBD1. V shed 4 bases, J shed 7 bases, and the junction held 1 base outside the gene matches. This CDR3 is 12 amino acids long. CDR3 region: CASSSGGQPQHF. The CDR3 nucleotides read TGTGCCAGCAGTTCAGGGGGGCAGCCCCAGCATTTT.

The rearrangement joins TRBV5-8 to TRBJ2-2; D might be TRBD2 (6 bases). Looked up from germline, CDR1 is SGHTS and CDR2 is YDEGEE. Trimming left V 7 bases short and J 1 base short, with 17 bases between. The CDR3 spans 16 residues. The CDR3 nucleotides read TGTGCCAGCTCATCAAGGAGGGACCGGAACACCGGGGAGCTGTTTTTT. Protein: CASSSRRDRNTGELFF.

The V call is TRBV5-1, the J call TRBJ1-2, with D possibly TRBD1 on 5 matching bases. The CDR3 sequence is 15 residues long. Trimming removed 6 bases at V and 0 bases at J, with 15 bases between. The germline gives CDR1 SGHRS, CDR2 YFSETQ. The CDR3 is CASTREAGTNYGYTF. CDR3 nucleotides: TGCGCCAGCACCAGGGAGGCAGGGACTAACTATGGCTACACCTTC.

CDR3: CASSHNPISGDQETQYF. DNA of the CDR3: TGTGCCAGCAGCCATAACCCGATTAGCGGGGATCAAGAGACCCAGTACTTC. The chain employs TRBV28 and TRBJ2-5; 8 positions agree with TRBD2. The CDR3 extends over 17 amino acids. From germline, CDR1 is MDHEN and CDR2 SYDVKM. With 6 bases clipped from V and 2 bases from J, the junction kept 14 bases outside the gene matches.

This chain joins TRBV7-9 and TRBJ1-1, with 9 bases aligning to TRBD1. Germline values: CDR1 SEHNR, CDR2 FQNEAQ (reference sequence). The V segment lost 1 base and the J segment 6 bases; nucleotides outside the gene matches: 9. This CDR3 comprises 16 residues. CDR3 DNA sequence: TGTGCCAGCAGCTTAGGTTTTCGGACAGGGGTCTCTGAAGCTTTCTTT. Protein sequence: CASSLGFRTGVSEAFF.